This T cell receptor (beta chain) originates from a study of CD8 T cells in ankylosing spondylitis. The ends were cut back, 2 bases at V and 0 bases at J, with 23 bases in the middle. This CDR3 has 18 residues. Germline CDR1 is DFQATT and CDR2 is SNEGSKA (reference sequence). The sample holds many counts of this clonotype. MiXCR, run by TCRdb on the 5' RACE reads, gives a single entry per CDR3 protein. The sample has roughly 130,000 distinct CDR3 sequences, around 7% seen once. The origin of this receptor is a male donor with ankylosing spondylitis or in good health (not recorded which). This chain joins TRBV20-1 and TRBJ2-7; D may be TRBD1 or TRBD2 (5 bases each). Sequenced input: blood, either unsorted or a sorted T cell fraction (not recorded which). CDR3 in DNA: TGCAGTGCTAGACGTGCAGGGACCGACAGCCTCAGCTCCTACGAGCAGTACTTC. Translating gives CSARRAGTDSLSSYEQYF.